This record looks at one T cell receptor beta chain sequence and its context. Its cognate antigen is unknown. This CDR3 is built from 15 residues. The trim removed 0 bases at V and 5 bases at J, leaving 5 bases unmatched. CDR1 is SGHNT and CDR2 is YYREEE in the germline V gene (reference sequence). These data originate in a study of long-term antiretroviral therapy in people with HIV. Across the whole study: Sampling started about a decade before the 2015 immediate-ART recommendation.

Whole-study findings and limits: Post-ART samples showed increased diversity that remained below transplant donor control levels. CDR3 length ranges were narrower in HIV repertoires than in controls.

Survey-level immunoSEQ v3.0 assays were run. The protocol was immunoSEQ multiplex PCR, while the TCRdb copy is restricted to in-frame clones and leaves out a portion. The sample has around 21,000 clones, approximately 80% seen once. The chain joins TRBV5-4 to TRBJ2-5; 9 bases map to TRBD1. The sequence derives from a woman in her 30s with HIV. Sample: unsorted PBMCs, taken 0.2 years after starting antiretroviral therapy. CDR3 region: CASSLEGQGAETQYF. CDR3 sequence (DNA): TGTGCCAGCAGCTTGGAGGGACAGGGAGCGGAGACCCAGTACTTC.